The TCR beta chain described here comes from a study of CD8 T cells in ankylosing spondylitis. Study-level findings and limits: Within ankylosing spondylitis blood, a TCR beta motif made up of fewer than ten highly homologous variants appeared to be characteristic.

Worth noting for this clonotype: The antigen is unknown.

V shed 6 bases and J 2 bases; nucleotides not matched to a gene: 15. The CDR3 loop spans 19 amino acids. Germline V lookup: CDR1 MNHNS, CDR2 SASEGT. Each TCR beta library was made by quantitative 5'-RACE that incorporated molecular barcodes. TCRdb re-analysed the 5' RACE reads in MiXCR, keeping a single row per CDR3 protein. Of some 200,000 distinct CDR3 sequences listed, 7.3% are singletons. J is TRBJ2-1 and V is TRBV6-1; 11 bases align to TRBD2. Sequenced input: blood, either unsorted or a sorted T cell fraction (not recorded which). This sequence was found in a male donor with ankylosing spondylitis. This CDR3 reads CASSSTALAGGRPYNEQFF. The CDR3 DNA reads as TGTGCCAGCAGCTCGACGGCGCTAGCGGGGGGTCGGCCCTACAATGAGCAGTTCTTC.